The 23 T cell receptor beta chains presented below share a single source sample, sequenced in a study of blood T cell repertoires in COVID-19. The repertoire was sequenced with immunoSEQ multiplex PCR; TCRdb's copy has only in-frame clones and lacks some. The top ten clones hold roughly 6.6% of a sample with just under 350,000 clones, about 88% of them seen once. The specimen sequenced was peripheral blood. These receptors were collected from a woman aged 70-85 years with COVID-19, enrolled during active disease.

In its sample, this clone was seen once. CDR3 DNA: TGTGCCACCAGCAGTGGGACAGGGTTCGGGAACACTGAAGCTTTCTTT. Protein: CATSSGTGFGNTEAFF. This chain joins TRBV15 and TRBJ1-1; 9 positions match TRBD1. The V gene end was trimmed by 3 bases and the J gene end by 1 base; junction bases not matched to a gene: 6. The CDR3 totals 16 residues. CDR1 is LNHNV, CDR2 YYDKDF, per germline (reference sequence).

This clone was seen only once. V and J are TRBV28 and TRBJ1-1; D is undetermined. Trimming shortened V by 4 bases and J by 3 bases, and 18 bases separated the two germline ends. This CDR3 has 16 residues. Germline-derived CDR1 and CDR2 are MDHEN and SYDVKM. The CDR3: CASSSKESTSHTEAFF. DNA of the CDR3: TGTGCCAGCAGTTCGAAAGAGTCGACATCGCACACTGAAGCTTTCTTT.

The gene calls are TRBV7-3 and TRBJ2-2; no clear D gene. This CDR3 comprises 18 residues. V was trimmed by 1 base and J by 1 base, leaving 16 bases between them. Per germline, CDR1 SGHTA and CDR2 FQGTGA. For the CDR3, the DNA is TGTGCCAGCAGCTTAAGCGGATCAGAAGGTCAGAACACCGGGGAGCTGTTTTTT. It specifies CASSLSGSEGQNTGELFF.

The genes are TRBV2 and TRBJ1-1; maybe TRBD1 (5 bases). The ends were cut back, 6 bases at V and 3 bases at J, with 14 bases in the middle. Germline CDR1 SNHLY, CDR2 FYNNEI. The CDR3 totals 14 residues. This CDR3 is CASRGPRGDTEAFF. CDR3 in DNA: TGTGCCAGCAGGGGACCCCGCGGGGACACTGAAGCTTTCTTT.

This chain connects TRBV7-9 to TRBJ2-7; perhaps TRBD1 as D (6 bases). V was shortened by 2 bases and J by 6 bases, with 11 bases between the two germline ends. Germline V gives CDR1 SEHNR, CDR2 FQNEAQ (reference sequence). This CDR3 has 13 residues. The CDR3 region is CASSLQGSSEQYF. CDR3 nucleotide sequence: TGTGCCAGCAGCTTACAGGGGAGCAGCGAGCAGTACTTC.

Comments on this clone: The junction and the germline gene differ at one end; a read error may be behind it. The chain joins TRBV5-1 to TRBJ1-4, with D tentatively TRBD1 (6 bases). The CDR3 consists of 15 residues. The V gene's germline CDR1 is SGHRS and CDR2 YFSETQ. The CDR3 nucleotides are TGCGCCAGCAGTTTGGACAGCCAAACTAATGAAAAACTGTTTTTT. It specifies CASSLDSQTNEKLFF.

This chain joins TRBV5-8 and TRBJ2-1; weak D call: TRBD2 (5 bases). Germline lookup yields CDR1 SGHTS and CDR2 YDEGEE. The CDR3 is 15 amino acids. Trimming stripped 0 bases from V and 0 bases from J, with 7 bases between. The CDR3 sequence is CASSLGRFSYNEQFF. The CDR3 DNA follows: TGTGCCAGCAGCTTGGGGAGGTTCTCCTACAATGAGCAGTTCTTC.

This rearrangement joins TRBV11-2 to TRBJ1-5; 10 positions agree with TRBD1. The ends lost 3 bases at V and 7 bases at J; junction bases unmatched: 3. Germline V lookup: CDR1 SGHAT, CDR2 FQNNGV. The CDR3 loop spans 14 amino acids. CDR3: CASSLGTGDQPQHF. In DNA, the CDR3 is TGTGCCAGCAGCTTGGGGACAGGGGACCAGCCCCAGCATTTT.

The V and J genes are TRBV7-9 and TRBJ2-7; D may be TRBD1 (5 bases). Germline V lookup: CDR1 SEHNR, CDR2 FQNEAQ (reference sequence). Trimming shortened V by 5 bases and J by 0 bases, and 17 bases separated the two germline ends. This CDR3 contains 16 residues. Here the CDR3 reads CASSPSRGLGSYEQYF. CDR3 coding DNA: TGTGCCAGCAGCCCATCAAGGGGCCTCGGCTCCTACGAGCAGTACTTC.

The gene calls are TRBV30 and TRBJ1-2; 8 bases align to TRBD1. Germline V gene sequence: CDR1 GTSNPN, CDR2 SVGIG (reference sequence). The CDR3 consists of 13 residues. V lost 3 bases, J lost 8 bases, and 8 bases stayed unmatched. This CDR3 is CAWSKTGVGGYTF. CDR3 nucleotides: TGTGCCTGGAGCAAGACAGGGGTTGGAGGCTACACCTTC.

The chain links TRBV24-1 to TRBJ2-3; 8 bases line up with TRBD2. The V gene's germline CDR1 is KGHDR and CDR2 SFDVKD. V shed 4 bases and J 7 bases; nucleotides not matched to a gene: 15. The CDR3 runs 17 residues. The CDR3, as DNA: TGTGCCACCAGTGAATGGCTAGCGGGCGCCGAGGGGAATACGCAGTATTTT. This translates into CATSEWLAGAEGNTQYF.

The chain joins TRBV11-2 to TRBJ1-1; D might be TRBD1 (6 bases). V lost 0 bases and J lost 6, with 11 bases in between. This CDR3 spans 14 amino acids. CDR1 and CDR2 (germline): SGHAT, FQNNGV. The CDR3 reads CASSLDGGLPEAFF. As DNA, the CDR3 is TGTGCCAGCAGCTTAGACGGGGGGCTCCCTGAAGCTTTCTTT.

This clone appeared a single time. The chain recombines TRBV27 with TRBJ1-6; 8 bases are a match to TRBD1. CDR1 and CDR2 from the germline V gene are MNHEY and SMNVEV (reference sequence). The CDR3 is 14 amino acids. The V gene end was trimmed by 3 bases and the J gene end by 8 bases; junction bases not matched to a gene: 3. CDR3 nucleotides: TGTGCCAGCAGTTTCGGGACAGGCCATTCACCCCTCCACTTT. Translating it yields CASSFGTGHSPLHF.

The chain has TRBV19 and TRBJ1-2, with a tentative D call TRBD1 (5 bases). This CDR3 is built from 15 residues. Per germline, CDR1 LNHDA and CDR2 SQIVND (reference sequence). V lost 7 bases and J 1 base, leaving 16 bases between the germline ends. CDR3 residues: CASNPQGLLNYGYTF. For the CDR3, the DNA is TGTGCCAGTAACCCCCAGGGACTCCTTAACTATGGCTACACCTTC.

This chain uses TRBV18 with TRBJ1-4, with a weak D call TRBD1 (6 bases). The V end lost 5 bases, the J end lost 1 base, and 14 bases lay between the germline ends. Germline CDR1 and CDR2: KGHSH and LQKENI. This CDR3 region has 16 residues. The CDR3 DNA is TGTGCCAGCTCAGACTGGGACAAGGGAACTAATGAAAAACTGTTTTTT. It translates to CASSDWDKGTNEKLFF.

The J gene is TRBJ2-2, the V gene TRBV18; TRBD2 matches 7 bases. V dropped 3 bases and J dropped 5; count of bases not matched to a gene: 9. The CDR3 runs 16 residues. Germline loops: CDR1 KGHSH, CDR2 LQKENI. CDR3 DNA sequence: TGTGCCAGCTCACCCCTCGTGGCCGGGGGGACCGGGGAGCTGTTTTTT. It encodes CASSPLVAGGTGELFF. Combining the CDR3 with reference TRBV18 and TRBJ2-2 gives the whole variable domain NAGVMQNPRHLVRRRGQEARLRCSPMKGHSHVYWYRQLPEEGLKFMVYLQKENIIDESGMPKERFSAEFPKEGPSILRIQQVVRGDSAAYFCASSPLVAGGTGELFFGEGSRLTVL.

V usage is TRBV6-1 and J usage is TRBJ2-7, with D possibly matching TRBD2 (6 bases). The germline V gene has CDR1 MNHNS and CDR2 SASEGT. Trimming cost V 3 bases and J 3 bases, with 9 bases left between them. The CDR3 sequence is 13 residues long. CDR3 sequence (DNA): TGTGCCAGCAGTGACGGACTAATCTACGAGCAGTACTTC. The encoded protein is CASSDGLIYEQYF.

The rearrangement joins TRBV9 to TRBJ1-2; D unresolved. The V end was cut by 1 base, the J end by 8 bases, with 9 bases between. This CDR3 is built from 12 residues. CDR1 and CDR2 (germline): SGDLS, YYNGEE. Here the CDR3 reads CASSVYQVGYTF. The CDR3 bases are TGTGCCAGCAGCGTATATCAGGTCGGCTACACCTTC.

V gene TRBV7-9 combines with J gene TRBJ2-1; possibly TRBD1 for D (5 bases). There are 13 residues in the CDR3. V was pared by 3 bases and J by 8 bases, with 11 bases between. From germline, CDR1 is SEHNR and CDR2 FQNEAQ (reference sequence). This CDR3 is CASSFQQVDEQFF. The CDR3 nucleotides are TGTGCCAGCAGCTTCCAACAGGTAGATGAGCAGTTCTTC.

V gene TRBV7-9 combines with J gene TRBJ1-1, with 7 bases that match TRBD1. Germline loops: CDR1 SEHNR, CDR2 FQNEAQ (reference sequence). V trimming: 3 bases; J trimming: 5 bases; junction bases outside the gene matches: 9. The CDR3 has 15 residues. The DNA of the CDR3 is TGTGCCAGCAGCTTCCCCCGGGACAGCCCTACTGAAGCTTTCTTT. Its translation: CASSFPRDSPTEAFF.

V and J are TRBV19 and TRBJ1-2, with 10 bases fitting TRBD1. Germline trimming cut 6 bases from V and 2 bases from J; bases unmatched to any gene: 6. CDR3 length equals 15 residues. Germline loops: CDR1 LNHDA, CDR2 SQIVND (reference sequence). This CDR3 reads CASRRDRGSNYGYTF. The CDR3 nucleotides are TGTGCCAGTAGGAGGGACAGGGGTTCAAACTATGGCTACACCTTC. The full variable domain, its missing parts supplied by reference TRBV19 and TRBJ1-2, is DGGITQSPKYLFRKEGQNVTLSCEQNLNHDAMYWYRQDPGQGLRLIYYSQIVNDFQKGDIAEGYSVSREKKESFPLTVTSAQKNPTAFYLCASRRDRGSNYGYTFGSGTRLTVV.

The gene calls are TRBV11-2 and TRBJ1-1; perhaps TRBD1 as D (5 bases). With 4 bases removed from V and 3 bases from J, the gap between germline ends came to 12 bases. The CDR3 is 14 residues long. The germline CDR1 and CDR2 sequences are SGHAT and FQNNGV. The CDR3 nucleotides are TGTGCCAGCAGCTGGGGGGAGGAGTACACTGAAGCTTTCTTT. Amino acid sequence: CASSWGEEYTEAFF.

The J gene is TRBJ2-7, the V gene TRBV6-5; 8 bases line up with TRBD1. The V gene end was trimmed by 5 bases and the J gene end by 4 bases; junction bases not matched to a gene: 10. Germline V gene sequence: CDR1 MNHEY, CDR2 SVGAGI. CDR3 length: 15 residues. The CDR3 here is CASSPRGRGQYEQYF. In DNA, the CDR3 is TGTGCCAGCAGTCCCAGGGGCAGGGGGCAGTACGAGCAGTACTTC.